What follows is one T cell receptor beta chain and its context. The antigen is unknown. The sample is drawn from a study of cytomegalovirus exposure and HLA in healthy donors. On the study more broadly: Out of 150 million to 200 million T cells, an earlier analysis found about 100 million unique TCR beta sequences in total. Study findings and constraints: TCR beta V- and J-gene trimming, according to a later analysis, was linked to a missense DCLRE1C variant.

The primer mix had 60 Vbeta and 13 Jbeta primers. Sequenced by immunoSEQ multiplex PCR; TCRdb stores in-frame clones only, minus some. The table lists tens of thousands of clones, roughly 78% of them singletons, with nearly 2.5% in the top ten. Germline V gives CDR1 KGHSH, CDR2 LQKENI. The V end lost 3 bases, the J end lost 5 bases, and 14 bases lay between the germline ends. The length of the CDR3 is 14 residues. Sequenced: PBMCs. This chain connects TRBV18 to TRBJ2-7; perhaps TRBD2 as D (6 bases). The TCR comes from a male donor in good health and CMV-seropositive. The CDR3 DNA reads TGTGCCAGCTCACCGAGGAGGGAGATTCACGAGCAGTACTTC. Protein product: CASSPRREIHEQYF.